This T cell receptor (beta chain) stems from a study of PD-L1 blockade in urothelial cancer. Turning to the study itself: Researchers looked at the blood 3 weeks (second dose) and 6 weeks after treatment began. Blood-derived samples held a median around 140,000 T cells. Study-wide points: Sub-median blood TCR clonality before treatment predicted longer survival.

This clone was counted a few times. No antigen is known for it. The time point is: peripheral blood 6 weeks after treatment start. Germline CDR1 is MNHNS and CDR2 is SASEGT. Losses at the gene ends were 4 bases for V and 9 bases for J; bases not matched to a gene: 11. This CDR3 spans 14 amino acids. TCRdb keeps only in-frame clones here, not all; method: immunoSEQ multiplex PCR. The sample contains 83,000 or so clones, approximately 87% of which appear only once. The sequencing used PBMCs, collected around atezolizumab (anti-PD-L1) treatment. The TCR was taken from a man between 65 and 80 years old with urothelial cancer. The genes are TRBV6-1 and TRBJ1-2; TRBD1 aligns across 7 bases. The CDR3 DNA follows: TGTGCCAGCAGTGTCATATCGAGGGACAGTCGCTACACCTTC. Protein sequence: CASSVISRDSRYTF.